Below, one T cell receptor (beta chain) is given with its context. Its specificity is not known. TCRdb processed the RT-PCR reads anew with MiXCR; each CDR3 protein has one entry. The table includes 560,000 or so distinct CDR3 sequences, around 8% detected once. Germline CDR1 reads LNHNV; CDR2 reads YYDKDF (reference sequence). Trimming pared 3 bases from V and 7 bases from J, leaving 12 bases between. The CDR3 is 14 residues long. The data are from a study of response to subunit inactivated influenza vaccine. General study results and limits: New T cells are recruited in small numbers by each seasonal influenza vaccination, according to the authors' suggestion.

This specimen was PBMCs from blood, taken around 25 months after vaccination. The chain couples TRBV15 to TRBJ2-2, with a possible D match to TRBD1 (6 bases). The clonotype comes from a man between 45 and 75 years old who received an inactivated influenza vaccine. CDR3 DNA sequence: TGTGCCACCAGCAGCCACAGGGAATTCGGGGAGCTGTTTTTT. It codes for CATSSHREFGELFF.